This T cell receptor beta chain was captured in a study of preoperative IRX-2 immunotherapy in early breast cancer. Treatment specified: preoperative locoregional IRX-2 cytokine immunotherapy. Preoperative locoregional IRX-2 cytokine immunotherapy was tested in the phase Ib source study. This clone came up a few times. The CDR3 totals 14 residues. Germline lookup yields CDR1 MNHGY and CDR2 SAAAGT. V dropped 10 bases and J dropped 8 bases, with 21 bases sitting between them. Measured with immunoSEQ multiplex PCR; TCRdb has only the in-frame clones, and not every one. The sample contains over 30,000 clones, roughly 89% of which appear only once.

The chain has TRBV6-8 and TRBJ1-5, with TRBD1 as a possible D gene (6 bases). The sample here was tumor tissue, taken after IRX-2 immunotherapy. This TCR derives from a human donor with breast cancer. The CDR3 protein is CATTGAGDLKPQHF. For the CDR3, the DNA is TGTGCCACAACGGGGGCAGGGGATTTGAAGCCCCAGCATTTT.